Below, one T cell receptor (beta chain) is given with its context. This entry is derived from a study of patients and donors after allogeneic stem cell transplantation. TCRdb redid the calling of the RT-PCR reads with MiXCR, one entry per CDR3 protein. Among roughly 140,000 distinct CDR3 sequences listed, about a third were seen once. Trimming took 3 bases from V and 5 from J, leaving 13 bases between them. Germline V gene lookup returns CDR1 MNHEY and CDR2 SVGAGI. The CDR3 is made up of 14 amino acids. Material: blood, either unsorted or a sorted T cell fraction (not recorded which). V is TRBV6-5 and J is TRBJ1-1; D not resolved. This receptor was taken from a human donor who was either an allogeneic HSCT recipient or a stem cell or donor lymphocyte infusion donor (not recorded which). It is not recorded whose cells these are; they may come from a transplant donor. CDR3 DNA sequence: TGTGCCAGCAGTTATCTGGGAGACGGGACTGAAGCTTTCTTT. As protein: CASSYLGDGTEAFF.